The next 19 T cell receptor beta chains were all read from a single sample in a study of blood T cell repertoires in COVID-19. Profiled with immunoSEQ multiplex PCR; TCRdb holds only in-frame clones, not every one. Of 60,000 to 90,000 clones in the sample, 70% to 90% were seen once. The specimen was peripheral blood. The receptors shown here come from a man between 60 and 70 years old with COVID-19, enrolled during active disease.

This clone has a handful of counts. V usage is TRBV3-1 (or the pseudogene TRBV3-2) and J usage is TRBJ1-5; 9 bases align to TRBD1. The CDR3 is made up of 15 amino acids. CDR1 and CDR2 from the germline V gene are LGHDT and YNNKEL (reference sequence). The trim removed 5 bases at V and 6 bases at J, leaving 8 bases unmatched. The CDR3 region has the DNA TGTGCCAGCAGCGGGCGGGGACAGGGAACTCAGCCCCAGCATTTT. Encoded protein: CASSGRGQGTQPQHF.

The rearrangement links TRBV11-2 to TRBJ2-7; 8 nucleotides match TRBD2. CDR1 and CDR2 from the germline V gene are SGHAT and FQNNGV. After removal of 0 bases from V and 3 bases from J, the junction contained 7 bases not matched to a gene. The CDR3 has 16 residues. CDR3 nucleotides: TGTGCCAGCAGCTTAGAGAGGCTAGCGGGCCTCTACGAGCAGTACTTC. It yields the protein CASSLERLAGLYEQYF. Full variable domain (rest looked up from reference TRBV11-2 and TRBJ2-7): EAGVAQSPRYKIIEKRQSVAFWCNPISGHATLYWYQQILGQGPKLLIQFQNNGVVDDSQLPKDRFSAERLKGVDSTLKIQPAKLEDSAVYLCASSLERLAGLYEQYFGPGTRLTVT.

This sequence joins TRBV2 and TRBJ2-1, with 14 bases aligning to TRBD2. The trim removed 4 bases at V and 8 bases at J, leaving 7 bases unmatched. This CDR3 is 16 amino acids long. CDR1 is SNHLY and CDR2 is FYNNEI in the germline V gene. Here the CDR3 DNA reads TGTGCCAGCAGTGCTTCCGGACTAGCGGGAGGCGATGAGCAGTTCTTC. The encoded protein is CASSASGLAGGDEQFF.

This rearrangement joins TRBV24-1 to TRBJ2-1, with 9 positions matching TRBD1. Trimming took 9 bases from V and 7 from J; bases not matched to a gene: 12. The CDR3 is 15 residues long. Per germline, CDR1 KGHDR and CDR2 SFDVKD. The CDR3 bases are TGTGCCACCTCGCCCCCGGGACAGGGTCAAAATGAGCAGTTCTTC. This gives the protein CATSPPGQGQNEQFF.

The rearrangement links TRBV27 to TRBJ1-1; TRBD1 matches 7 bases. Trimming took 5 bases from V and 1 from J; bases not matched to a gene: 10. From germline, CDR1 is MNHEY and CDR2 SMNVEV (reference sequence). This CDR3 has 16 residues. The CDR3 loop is CASSEIWDRENTEAFF. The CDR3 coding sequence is TGTGCCAGCAGTGAAATCTGGGACAGAGAGAACACTGAAGCTTTCTTT.

Here the CDR3 reads CASSPWGPDSGANVLTF. CDR3 nucleotides: TGTGCCAGCTCACCATGGGGCCCAGACTCTGGGGCCAACGTCCTGACTTTC. The rearrangement uses TRBV18 and TRBJ2-6; D is perhaps TRBD1 (5 bases). The germline V gene encodes CDR1 KGHSH and CDR2 LQKENI. The germline V and J ends were trimmed by 2 bases and 0 bases, with 11 bases remaining between them. The CDR3 totals 17 residues.

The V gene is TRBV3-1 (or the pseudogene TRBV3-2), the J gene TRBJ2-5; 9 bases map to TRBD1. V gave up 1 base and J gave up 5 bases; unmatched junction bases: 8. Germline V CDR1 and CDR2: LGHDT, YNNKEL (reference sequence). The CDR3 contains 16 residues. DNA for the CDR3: TGTGCCAGCAGCCAAGTCGGGACAGGGATCAGGGAGACCCAGTACTTC. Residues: CASSQVGTGIRETQYF.

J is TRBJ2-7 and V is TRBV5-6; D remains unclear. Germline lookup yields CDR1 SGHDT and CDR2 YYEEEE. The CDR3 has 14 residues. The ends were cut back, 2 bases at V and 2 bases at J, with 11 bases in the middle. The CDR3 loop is CASSFISVPYEQYF. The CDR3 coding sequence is TGTGCCAGCAGCTTTATCTCAGTCCCCTACGAGCAGTACTTC. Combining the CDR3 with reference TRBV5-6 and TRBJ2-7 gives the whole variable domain DAGVTQSPTHLIKTRGQQVTLRCSPKSGHDTVSWYQQALGQGPQFIFQYYEEEERQRGNFPDRFSGHQFPNYSSELNVNALLLGDSALYLCASSFISVPYEQYFGPGTRLTVT.

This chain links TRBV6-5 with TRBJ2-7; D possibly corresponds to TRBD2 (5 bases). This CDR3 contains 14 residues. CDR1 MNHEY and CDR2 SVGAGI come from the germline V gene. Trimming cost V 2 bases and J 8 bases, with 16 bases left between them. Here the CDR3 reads CASSYDQVHGKQYF. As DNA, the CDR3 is TGTGCCAGCAGTTACGACCAAGTGCACGGGAAGCAGTACTTC.

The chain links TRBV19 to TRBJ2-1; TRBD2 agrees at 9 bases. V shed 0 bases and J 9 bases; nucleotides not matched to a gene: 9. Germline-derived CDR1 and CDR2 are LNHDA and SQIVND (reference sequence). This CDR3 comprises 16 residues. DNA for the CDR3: TGTGCCAGTAGTATAGATGGCGGGAGGGCCCGGGGTGAGCAGTTCTTC. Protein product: CASSIDGGRARGEQFF.

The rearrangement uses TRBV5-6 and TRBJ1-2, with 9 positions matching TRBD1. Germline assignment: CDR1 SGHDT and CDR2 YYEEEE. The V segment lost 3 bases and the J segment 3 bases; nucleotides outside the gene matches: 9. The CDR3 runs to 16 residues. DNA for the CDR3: TGTGCCAGCAGCTCCTTGGGACAGGGACGGGACTATGGCTACACCTTC. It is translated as CASSSLGQGRDYGYTF.

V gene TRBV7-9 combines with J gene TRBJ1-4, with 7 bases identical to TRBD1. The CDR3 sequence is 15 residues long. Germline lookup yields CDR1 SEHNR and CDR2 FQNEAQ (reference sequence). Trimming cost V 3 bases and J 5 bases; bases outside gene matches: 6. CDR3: CASSFDTGENEKLFF. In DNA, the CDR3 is TGTGCCAGCAGCTTCGACACAGGGGAAAATGAAAAACTGTTTTTT.

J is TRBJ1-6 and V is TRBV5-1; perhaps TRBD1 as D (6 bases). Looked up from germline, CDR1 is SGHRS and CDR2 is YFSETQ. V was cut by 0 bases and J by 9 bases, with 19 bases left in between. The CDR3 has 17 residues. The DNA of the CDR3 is TGCGCCAGCAGCTTGGAGTCGCCAGGGGTGTCTGGTTCACCCCTCCACTTT. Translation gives CASSLESPGVSGSPLHF.

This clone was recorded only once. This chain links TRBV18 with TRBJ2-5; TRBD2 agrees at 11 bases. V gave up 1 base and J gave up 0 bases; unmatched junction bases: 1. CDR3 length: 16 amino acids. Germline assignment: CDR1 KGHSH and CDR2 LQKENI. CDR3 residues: CASSPLTSGNQETQYF. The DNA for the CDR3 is TGTGCCAGCTCACCACTGACTAGCGGGAACCAAGAGACCCAGTACTTC.

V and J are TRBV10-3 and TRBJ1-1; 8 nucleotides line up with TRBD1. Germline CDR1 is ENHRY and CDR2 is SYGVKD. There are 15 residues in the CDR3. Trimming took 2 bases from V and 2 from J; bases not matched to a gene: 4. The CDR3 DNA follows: TGTGCCATCAGTGAGCTGACAGGGGACAACACTGAAGCTTTCTTT. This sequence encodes CAISELTGDNTEAFF.

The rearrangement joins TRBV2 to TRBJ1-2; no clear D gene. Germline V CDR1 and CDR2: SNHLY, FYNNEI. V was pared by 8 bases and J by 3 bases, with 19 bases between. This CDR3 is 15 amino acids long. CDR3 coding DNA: TGTGCCAGCGAATCGCAAGGTACGGGTTACTATGGCTACACCTTC. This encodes CASESQGTGYYGYTF. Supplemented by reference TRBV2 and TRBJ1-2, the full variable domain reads EPEVTQTPSHQVTQMGQEVILRCVPISNHLYFYWYRQILGQKVEFLVSFYNNEISEKSEIFDDQFSVERPDGSNFTLKIRSTKLEDSAMYFCASESQGTGYYGYTFGSGTRLTVV.

The CDR3 DNA sequence: TGTGCCAGTAGTATAGGGGGTGCTCGGCACAGGGGGTACTATGAGCAGTTCTTC. This sequence encodes CASSIGGARHRGYYEQFF. The genes are TRBV19 and TRBJ2-1; TRBD1 aligns across 8 bases. This CDR3 comprises 18 residues. Germline CDR1 and CDR2: LNHDA and SQIVND (reference sequence). V dropped 1 base and J dropped 8; count of bases not matched to a gene: 16.

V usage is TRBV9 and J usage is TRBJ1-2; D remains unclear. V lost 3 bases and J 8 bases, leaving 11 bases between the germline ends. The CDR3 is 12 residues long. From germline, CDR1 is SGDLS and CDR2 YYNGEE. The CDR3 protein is CASSDPVYGYTF. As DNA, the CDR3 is TGTGCCAGCAGCGACCCCGTCTACGGCTACACCTTC.

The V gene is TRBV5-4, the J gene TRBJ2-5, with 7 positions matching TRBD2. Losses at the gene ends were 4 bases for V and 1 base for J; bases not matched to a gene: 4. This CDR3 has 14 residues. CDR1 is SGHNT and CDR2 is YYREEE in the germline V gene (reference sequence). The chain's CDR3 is CASSPGTTQETQYF. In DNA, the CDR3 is TGTGCCAGCAGCCCAGGGACTACCCAAGAGACCCAGTACTTC.